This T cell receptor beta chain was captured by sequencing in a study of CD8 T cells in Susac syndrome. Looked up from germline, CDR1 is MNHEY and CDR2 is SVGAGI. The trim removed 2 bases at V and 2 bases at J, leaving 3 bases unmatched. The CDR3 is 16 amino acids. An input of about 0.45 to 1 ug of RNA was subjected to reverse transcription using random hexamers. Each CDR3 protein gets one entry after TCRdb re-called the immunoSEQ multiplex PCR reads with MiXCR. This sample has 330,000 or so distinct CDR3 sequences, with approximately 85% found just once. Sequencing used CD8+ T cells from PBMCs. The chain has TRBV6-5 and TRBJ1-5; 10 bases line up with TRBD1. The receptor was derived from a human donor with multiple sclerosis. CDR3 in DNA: TGTGCCAGCAGTTACGGGACAGGGGTAGGCAATCAGCCCCAGCATTTT. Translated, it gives CASSYGTGVGNQPQHF.